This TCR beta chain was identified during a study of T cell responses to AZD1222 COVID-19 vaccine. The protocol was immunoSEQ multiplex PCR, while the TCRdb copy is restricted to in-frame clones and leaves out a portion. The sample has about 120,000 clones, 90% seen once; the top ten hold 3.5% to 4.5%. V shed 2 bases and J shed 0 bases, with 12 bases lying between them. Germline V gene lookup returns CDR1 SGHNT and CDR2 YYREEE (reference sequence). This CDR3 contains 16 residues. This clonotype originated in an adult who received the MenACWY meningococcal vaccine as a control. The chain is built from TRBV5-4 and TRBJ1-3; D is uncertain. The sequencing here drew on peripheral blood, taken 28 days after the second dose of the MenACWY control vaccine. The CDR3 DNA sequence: TGTGCCAGCAGCTTTGATCCGGAGAGCTCTGGAAACACCATATATTTT. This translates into CASSFDPESSGNTIYF.